The 8 T cell receptor beta chains below all came from one sample that was sequenced in a study of blood T cell repertoires in COVID-19. The method was immunoSEQ multiplex PCR; TCRdb's version includes in-frame clones alone and lacks a portion of them. The table includes about 81,000 clones, about 91% detected once. Sequencing used peripheral blood. The origin of the receptors is a woman aged 80 or older with acute or convalescent COVID-19.

The J gene is TRBJ2-2, the V gene TRBV6-5; TRBD1 agrees at 9 bases. J was trimmed by 0 bases and V by 8 bases; bases with no gene match: 4. Germline loops: CDR1 MNHEY, CDR2 SVGAGI. The CDR3 is made up of 15 amino acids. The CDR3 region has the DNA TGTGCCAGCCGGACAGGGGTCCCGAACACCGGGGAGCTGTTTTTT. Protein: CASRTGVPNTGELFF.

The V call is TRBV7-9, the J call TRBJ2-1, with 10 nucleotides matching TRBD2. The CDR3 loop spans 17 amino acids. The germline gives CDR1 SEHNR, CDR2 FQNEAQ (reference sequence). Trimming removed 3 bases from V and 5 bases from J; junction bases left unmatched: 10. The CDR3 sequence is CASSFAHTSGMNNEQFF. The CDR3 nucleotides read TGTGCCAGCAGCTTTGCCCACACTAGCGGGATGAACAATGAGCAGTTCTTC.

Points on this clone: Germline is not matched at one junction end, which may reflect a read error. The V and J genes are TRBV7-7 and TRBJ2-5, with 14 nucleotides matching TRBD2. This CDR3 contains 17 residues. Germline V CDR1 and CDR2: SSHAT, FNYEAQ (reference sequence). In DNA, the CDR3 is TGTGCTAGCAGCTTAGCCGCCGGACTAGCGGGAGGAGAGACCCAGTACTTC. Its protein product is CASSLAAGLAGGETQYF.

V usage is TRBV18 and J usage is TRBJ1-5; TRBD1 matches 7 bases. Trimming took 3 bases from V and 9 from J; bases not matched to a gene: 5. The CDR3 spans 13 residues. CDR1 and CDR2 from the germline V gene are KGHSH and LQKENI. In nucleotides, the CDR3 is TGTGCCAGCTCACCCAGTACAGGGGCGCCCCAGCATTTT. It codes for CASSPSTGAPQHF.

The chain employs TRBV5-1 and TRBJ1-2; D uncertain. CDR3 size: 13 residues. V lost 4 bases to trimming and J lost 0 bases, with 7 bases between them. Germline-derived CDR1 and CDR2 are SGHRS and YFSETQ. The CDR3 sequence: CASSPEANYGYTF. The CDR3 DNA reads as TGCGCCAGCAGCCCCGAGGCTAACTATGGCTACACCTTC.

This chain uses TRBV7-3 with TRBJ2-1, with 8 bases aligning to TRBD2. Germline-derived CDR1 and CDR2 are SGHTA and FQGTGA. V was clipped by 3 bases and J by 4 bases; unmatched bases: 5. This CDR3 is built from 15 residues. Here the CDR3 reads CASSFGREAYNEQFF. The CDR3 coding sequence is TGTGCCAGCAGCTTCGGGCGGGAGGCGTACAATGAGCAGTTCTTC.

This clone was seen a handful of times. V is TRBV5-6 and J is TRBJ2-1, with TRBD2 matching over 8 bases. The CDR3 has 14 residues. The V gene's germline CDR1 is SGHDT and CDR2 YYEEEE. The trim removed 4 bases at V and 12 bases at J, leaving 12 bases unmatched. The DNA for the CDR3 is TGTGCCAGCAGCCGGGGGAGCGGGGGATTGGGGCAGTTCTTC. This sequence encodes CASSRGSGGLGQFF.

The chain combines TRBV7-2 with TRBJ2-2; D is possibly TRBD1 (6 bases). Trimming left V 5 bases short and J 4 bases short, with 14 bases between. Germline CDR1 reads SGHTA; CDR2 reads FQGNSA. The CDR3 has 15 residues. The CDR3 coding sequence is TGTGCCAGCAGCACCGGACAGCCGGGCACCGGGGAGCTGTTTTTT. It encodes CASSTGQPGTGELFF.